The clone carrying this T cell receptor beta chain showed up just once. Only in-frame clones appear in the TCRdb table, and some are missing; sequencing was by immunoSEQ multiplex PCR. Of 45,000 to 55,000 clones in the sample, approximately 78% are singletons; the top ten hold about 5.8%. The data were taken from a study of blood T cell repertoires in COVID-19. This CDR3 spans 15 amino acids. Germline CDR1 WSHSY, CDR2 SAAADI. V was trimmed by 6 bases and J by 0 bases, leaving 12 bases between them. This sequence was found in a woman in her forties or fifties with acute COVID-19. The genes are TRBV10-2 and TRBJ2-1, with D possibly TRBD2 on 6 matching bases. The material sequenced was PBMCs or T cells enriched from blood (not recorded which). CDR3 sequence (DNA): TGCGCCAGCAGACTCGCGGGGAGCTCCTACAATGAGCAGTTCTTC. Protein: CASRLAGSSYNEQFF.